This entry lists 20 T cell receptor beta chains sequenced from one sample in a study of shared clonotypes between healthy human individuals. CD45RO-negative, CCR7-selected cells formed the naive CD8 fraction, which excluded terminally differentiated effector memory CD45RA+ cells. Profiled with immunoSEQ multiplex PCR; TCRdb holds only in-frame clones, not every one. The sample lists 550,000 to 600,000 clones, 95% to 98% occurring once. Sample: naive CD8+ T cells sorted from blood. The source of these receptors is a man younger than 45 in good health.

This sequence joins TRBV27 and TRBJ2-2; 8 bases line up with TRBD2. Germline V gene lookup returns CDR1 MNHEY and CDR2 SMNVEV (reference sequence). V gave up 2 bases and J gave up 6 bases; unmatched junction bases: 8. The CDR3 has 16 amino acids. CDR3 protein: CASSLRSGSSPGELFF. In nucleotides, the CDR3 is TGTGCCAGCAGTTTAAGGAGCGGGAGTTCCCCCGGGGAGCTGTTTTTT.

The chain links TRBV27 to TRBJ2-5; no definite D call. This CDR3 has 11 residues. Trimming shortened V by 3 bases and J by 7 bases, and 6 bases separated the two germline ends. The germline gives CDR1 MNHEY, CDR2 SMNVEV (reference sequence). The CDR3: CASSFMGTQYF. The CDR3 nucleotides read TGTGCCAGCAGTTTTATGGGGACCCAGTACTTC.

V gene TRBV9 combines with J gene TRBJ1-1; D remains ambiguous. CDR3 length: 14 residues. CDR1 SGDLS and CDR2 YYNGEE come from the germline V gene. V shed 3 bases and J shed 4 bases, with 13 bases lying between them. The CDR3 DNA reads as TGTGCCAGCAGCGGTTCCAAAGGCGTCACTGAAGCTTTCTTT. Translation: CASSGSKGVTEAFF. Complete variable domain (other parts from reference TRBV9 and TRBJ1-1): DSGVTQTPKHLITATGQRVTLRCSPRSGDLSVYWYQQSLDQGLQFLIQYYNGEERAKGNILERFSAQQFPDLHSELNLSSLELGDSALYFCASSGSKGVTEAFFGQGTRLTVV.

This chain links TRBV2 with TRBJ2-5, with D unresolved. Trimming took 7 bases from V and 6 from J, leaving 12 bases between them. The germline CDR1 and CDR2 sequences are SNHLY and FYNNEI. CDR3 length: 12 amino acids. CDR3 loop: CASIASPKTQYF. The CDR3 nucleotides read TGTGCCAGCATTGCGTCACCGAAGACCCAGTACTTC. Variable domain in full (rest from reference TRBV2 and TRBJ2-5): EPEVTQTPSHQVTQMGQEVILRCVPISNHLYFYWYRQILGQKVEFLVSFYNNEISEKSEIFDDQFSVERPDGSNFTLKIRSTKLEDSAMYFCASIASPKTQYFGPGTRLLVL.

This clone was seen a handful of times. V gene TRBV7-3 combines with J gene TRBJ2-1, with D perhaps matching TRBD2 (6 bases). The germline gives CDR1 SGHTA, CDR2 FQGTGA. Trimming left V 1 base short and J 7 bases short, with 8 bases between. The CDR3 spans 13 residues. The CDR3, as DNA: TGTGCCAGCAGCTTAATCGGGGGAAATGAGCAGTTCTTC. Protein sequence: CASSLIGGNEQFF.

V usage is TRBV9 and J usage is TRBJ1-2; no reliable D call. The V end was cut by 2 bases, the J end by 6 bases, with 11 bases between. The germline gives CDR1 SGDLS, CDR2 YYNGEE. The CDR3 sequence is 13 residues long. The CDR3 region has the DNA TGTGCCAGCAGCGTTGATTCCGCCCATGGCTACACCTTC. Translated: CASSVDSAHGYTF.

The rearrangement uses TRBV10-2 and TRBJ2-3; TRBD2 matches 8 bases. V dropped 4 bases and J dropped 3; count of bases not matched to a gene: 6. The CDR3 is made up of 15 amino acids. The germline gives CDR1 WSHSY, CDR2 SAAADI. The DNA for the CDR3 is TGCGCCAGCAGTGGAGCGGGAGCTAGGACAGATACGCAGTATTTT. This translates into CASSGAGARTDTQYF.

The chain recombines TRBV18 with TRBJ2-1, with 8 positions matching TRBD1. CDR3 length: 15 amino acids. Germline V gene sequence: CDR1 KGHSH, CDR2 LQKENI. V dropped 3 bases and J dropped 4; count of bases not matched to a gene: 5. CDR3: CASSPPGQAYNEQFF. As DNA, the CDR3 is TGTGCCAGCTCACCGCCGGGACAGGCATACAATGAGCAGTTCTTC. Full variable domain (rest looked up from reference TRBV18 and TRBJ2-1): NAGVMQNPRHLVRRRGQEARLRCSPMKGHSHVYWYRQLPEEGLKFMVYLQKENIIDESGMPKERFSAEFPKEGPSILRIQQVVRGDSAAYFCASSPPGQAYNEQFFGPGTRLTVL.

The rearrangement uses TRBV10-3 and TRBJ2-7; 9 bases match TRBD1. Per the germline V gene, CDR1 is ENHRY and CDR2 is SYGVKD. The CDR3 is 13 amino acids. J gave up 3 bases and V 10 bases, and 7 bases lay outside the gene matches. This CDR3 is CATGGQGIYEQYF. The CDR3 nucleotides read TGTGCCACCGGGGGACAGGGTATCTACGAGCAGTACTTC.

This chain links TRBV5-1 with TRBJ2-7, with no clear D. V was clipped by 0 bases and J by 4 bases, with 11 bases between them. The CDR3 loop spans 14 amino acids. Germline CDR1 reads SGHRS; CDR2 reads YFSETQ. CDR3 sequence (DNA): TGCGCCAGCAGCTTGGGCGGTTCGGGTTACGAGCAGTACTTC. It translates to CASSLGGSGYEQYF.

The chain recombines TRBV11-2 with TRBJ2-7; TRBD1 matches at 9 bases. This CDR3 region has 14 residues. The V gene's germline CDR1 is SGHAT and CDR2 FQNNGV. V was pared by 5 bases and J by 4 bases, with 6 bases of the junction left unmatched. The CDR3 nucleotides read TGTGCCAGCAGCCACGGGACAGGGATGTACGAGCAGTACTTC. It yields the protein CASSHGTGMYEQYF.

V gene TRBV28 combines with J gene TRBJ2-1; possibly TRBD1 or TRBD2 for D (5 bases each). The V gene lost 3 bases and the J gene lost 3 bases, with 12 bases spanning the gap. Germline lookup yields CDR1 MDHEN and CDR2 SYDVKM. CDR3 length equals 15 residues. In DNA, the CDR3 is TGTGCCAGCAGTTTTAACCGGGACGGCTACAATGAGCAGTTCTTC. Its protein product is CASSFNRDGYNEQFF.

This sequence joins TRBV7-9 and TRBJ1-5, with 7 nucleotides matching TRBD1. The germline CDR1 and CDR2 sequences are SEHNR and FQNEAQ (reference sequence). The CDR3 consists of 15 residues. After removal of 4 bases from V and 1 base from J, the junction contained 4 bases not matched to a gene. CDR3 protein: CASSWEGASNQPQHF. The CDR3 coding sequence is TGTGCCAGCAGCTGGGAGGGGGCGAGCAATCAGCCCCAGCATTTT.

CDR3 sequence (DNA): TGTGCCAGCAGCCCAGGACAGGGAGGGACCCACAATGAGCAGTTCTTC. This translates into CASSPGQGGTHNEQFF. The chain combines TRBV9 with TRBJ2-1, with D perhaps TRBD1 (8 bases). The CDR3 totals 16 residues. V was trimmed by 4 bases and J by 5 bases, leaving 19 bases between them. Germline CDR1 and CDR2: SGDLS and YYNGEE.

The chain has TRBV2 and TRBJ1-1; D uncertain. Looked up from germline, CDR1 is SNHLY and CDR2 is FYNNEI. The V gene lost 9 bases and the J gene lost 1 base, with 9 bases spanning the gap. The CDR3 is 12 residues long. The CDR3 DNA reads as TGTGCCAGAAAACACCGGAACACTGAAGCTTTCTTT. It translates to CARKHRNTEAFF.

The V and J genes are TRBV28 and TRBJ2-7, with 8 bases identical to TRBD1. V was pared by 3 bases and J by 2 bases, with 9 bases of the junction left unmatched. CDR1 is MDHEN and CDR2 is SYDVKM in the germline V gene. The CDR3 is 16 residues long. The CDR3 sequence: CASSFMDREGPYEQYF. For the CDR3, the DNA is TGTGCCAGCAGTTTTATGGACAGGGAAGGTCCCTACGAGCAGTACTTC.

V usage is TRBV27 and J usage is TRBJ1-1; a weak D match, TRBD1 (6 bases). V lost 6 bases to trimming and J lost 3 bases, with 11 bases between them. This CDR3 has 13 amino acids. Per the germline V gene, CDR1 is MNHEY and CDR2 is SMNVEV (reference sequence). CDR3 protein: CASSPWTDTEAFF. CDR3 bases: TGTGCCAGCAGCCCTTGGACAGACACTGAAGCTTTCTTT.

The CDR3 nucleotides are TGTGCCAGCGGGACCGGGGCCGGCAATCAGCCCCAGCATTTT. Its translation: CASGTGAGNQPQHF. V usage is TRBV27 and J usage is TRBJ1-5; D possibly corresponds to TRBD1 (5 bases). V lost 8 bases and J 2 bases, leaving 13 bases between the germline ends. Germline CDR1 reads MNHEY; CDR2 reads SMNVEV (reference sequence). This CDR3 has 14 amino acids.

V gene TRBV27 combines with J gene TRBJ1-5; a weak D match, TRBD1 (5 bases). The CDR3 loop spans 15 amino acids. V lost 6 bases to trimming and J lost 3 bases, with 15 bases between them. Germline V gives CDR1 MNHEY, CDR2 SMNVEV (reference sequence). The CDR3 loop is CASRGGRQHNQPQHF. The CDR3 DNA is TGTGCCAGCAGGGGGGGTAGACAGCACAATCAGCCCCAGCATTTT.

On this clone itself: Other DNA sequences in this sample translate to the same CDR3. The chain recombines TRBV29-1 with TRBJ2-7, with 8 bases matching TRBD1. V lost 3 bases, J lost 4 bases, and 5 bases stayed unmatched. CDR1 SQVTM and CDR2 ANQGSEA come from the germline V gene. There are 13 residues in the CDR3. This CDR3 reads CSVDGQGAYEQYF. Here the CDR3 DNA reads TGCAGCGTTGATGGGCAGGGGGCTTACGAGCAGTACTTC.